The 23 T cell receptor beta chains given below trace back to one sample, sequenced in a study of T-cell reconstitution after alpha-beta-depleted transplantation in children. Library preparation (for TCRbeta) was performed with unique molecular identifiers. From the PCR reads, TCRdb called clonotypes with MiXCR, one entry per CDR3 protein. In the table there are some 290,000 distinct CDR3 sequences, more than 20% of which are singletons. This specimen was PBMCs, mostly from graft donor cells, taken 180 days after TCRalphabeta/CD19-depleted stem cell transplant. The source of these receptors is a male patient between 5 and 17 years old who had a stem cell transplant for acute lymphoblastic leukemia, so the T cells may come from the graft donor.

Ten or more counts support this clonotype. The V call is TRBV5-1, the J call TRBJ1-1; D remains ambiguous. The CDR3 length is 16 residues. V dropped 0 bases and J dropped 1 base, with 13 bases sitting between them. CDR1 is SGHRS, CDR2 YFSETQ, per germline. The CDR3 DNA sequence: TGCGCCAGCAGCTTGGCAGGCAGGCCGTCGAACACTGAAGCTTTCTTT. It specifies CASSLAGRPSNTEAFF.

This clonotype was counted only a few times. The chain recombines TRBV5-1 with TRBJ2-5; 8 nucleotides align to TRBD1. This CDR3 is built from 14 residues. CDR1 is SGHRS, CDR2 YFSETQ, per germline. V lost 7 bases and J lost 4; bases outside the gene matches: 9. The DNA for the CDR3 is TGCGCCAGCGGCAAGATAGACAGGGGAGAGACCCAGTACTTC. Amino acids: CASGKIDRGETQYF. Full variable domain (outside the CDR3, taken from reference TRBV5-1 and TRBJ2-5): KAGVTQTPRYLIKTRGQQVTLSCSPISGHRSVSWYQQTPGQGLQFLFEYFSETQRNKGNFPGRFSGRQFSNSRSEMNVSTLELGDSALYLCASGKIDRGETQYFGPGTRLLVL.

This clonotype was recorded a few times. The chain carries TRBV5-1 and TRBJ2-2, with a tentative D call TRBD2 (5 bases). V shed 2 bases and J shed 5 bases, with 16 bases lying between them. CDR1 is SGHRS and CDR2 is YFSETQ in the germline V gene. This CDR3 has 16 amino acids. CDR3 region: CASSFGRPAGTGELFF. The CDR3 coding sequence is TGCGCCAGCAGCTTTGGTCGGCCGGCGGGTACCGGGGAGCTGTTTTTT.

The DNA of the CDR3 is TGCAGTGCTAGAATGGTTAGCACAGATACGCAGTATTTT. Translation: CSARMVSTDTQYF. The chain employs TRBV20-1 and TRBJ2-3; D uncertain. V was clipped by 2 bases and J by 0 bases, with 6 bases between them. Germline CDR1 reads DFQATT; CDR2 reads SNEGSKA (reference sequence). The CDR3 is 13 amino acids.

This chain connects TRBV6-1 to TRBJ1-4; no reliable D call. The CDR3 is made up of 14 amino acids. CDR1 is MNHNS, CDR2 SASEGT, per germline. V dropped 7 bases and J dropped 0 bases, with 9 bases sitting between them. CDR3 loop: CASNVQSTNEKLFF. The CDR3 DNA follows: TGTGCCAGCAACGTACAATCAACTAATGAAAAACTGTTTTTT.

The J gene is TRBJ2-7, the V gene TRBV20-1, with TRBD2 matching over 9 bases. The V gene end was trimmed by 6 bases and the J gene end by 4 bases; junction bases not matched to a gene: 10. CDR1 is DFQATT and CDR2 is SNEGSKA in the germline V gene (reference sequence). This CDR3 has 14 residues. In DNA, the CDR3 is TGCAGTGCCAACCCACTAGCGGGTCTATACGAGCAGTACTTC. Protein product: CSANPLAGLYEQYF.

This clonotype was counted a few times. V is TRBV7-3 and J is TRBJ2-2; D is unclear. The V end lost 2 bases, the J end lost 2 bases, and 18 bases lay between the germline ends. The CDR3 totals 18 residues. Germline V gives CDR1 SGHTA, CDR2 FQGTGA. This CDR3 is CASSLGWWRYRNTGELFF. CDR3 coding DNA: TGTGCCAGCAGCTTAGGTTGGTGGCGCTACCGAAACACCGGGGAGCTGTTTTTT.

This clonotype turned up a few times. CDR3 sequence: CSVSPAGVYNEQFF. The DNA for the CDR3 is TGCAGCGTATCCCCGGCCGGGGTCTACAATGAGCAGTTCTTC. V usage is TRBV29-1 and J usage is TRBJ2-1; D perhaps matches TRBD2 (5 bases). Trimming removed 6 bases at V and 3 bases at J, with 15 bases between. There are 14 residues in the CDR3. Germline CDR1 reads SQVTM; CDR2 reads ANQGSEA.

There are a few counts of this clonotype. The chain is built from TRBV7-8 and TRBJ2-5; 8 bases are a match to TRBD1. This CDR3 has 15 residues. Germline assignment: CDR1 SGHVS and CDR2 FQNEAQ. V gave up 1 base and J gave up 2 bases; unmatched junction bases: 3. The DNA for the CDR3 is TGTGCCAGCAGCTTAGACTACAGGGGGCAAGAGACCCAGTACTTC. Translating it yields CASSLDYRGQETQYF. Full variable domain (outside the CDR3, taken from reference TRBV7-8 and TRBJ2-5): GAGVSQSPRYKVAKRGQDVALRCDPISGHVSLFWYQQALGQGPEFLTYFQNEAQLDKSGLPSDRFFAERPEGSVSTLKIQRTQQEDSAVYLCASSLDYRGQETQYFGPGTRLLVL.

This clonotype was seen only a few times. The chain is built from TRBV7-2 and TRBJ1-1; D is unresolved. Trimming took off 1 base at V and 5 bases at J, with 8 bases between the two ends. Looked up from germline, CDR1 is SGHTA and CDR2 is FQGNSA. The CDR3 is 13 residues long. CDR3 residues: CASSLVAQTEAFF. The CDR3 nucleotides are TGTGCCAGCAGCTTAGTCGCACAAACTGAAGCTTTCTTT.

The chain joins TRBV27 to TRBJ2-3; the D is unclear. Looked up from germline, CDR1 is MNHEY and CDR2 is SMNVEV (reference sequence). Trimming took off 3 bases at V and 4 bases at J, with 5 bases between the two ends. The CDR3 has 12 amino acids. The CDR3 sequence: CASSFSADTQYF. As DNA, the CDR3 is TGTGCCAGCAGTTTCTCGGCAGATACGCAGTATTTT.

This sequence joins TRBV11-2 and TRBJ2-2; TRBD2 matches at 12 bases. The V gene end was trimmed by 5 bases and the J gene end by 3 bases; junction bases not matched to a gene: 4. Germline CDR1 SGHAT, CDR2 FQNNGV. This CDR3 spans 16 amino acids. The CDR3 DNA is TGTGCCAGCAGCCCCGGACTAGCGGGATACACCGGGGAGCTGTTTTTT. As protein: CASSPGLAGYTGELFF.

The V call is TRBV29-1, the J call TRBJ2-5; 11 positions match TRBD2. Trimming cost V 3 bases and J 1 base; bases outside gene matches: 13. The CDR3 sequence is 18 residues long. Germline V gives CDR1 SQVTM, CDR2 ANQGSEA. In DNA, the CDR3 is TGCAGCGTTGAGATCGTAGCGGGAGGGCCTATCGTCCAAGAGACCCAGTACTTC. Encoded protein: CSVEIVAGGPIVQETQYF.

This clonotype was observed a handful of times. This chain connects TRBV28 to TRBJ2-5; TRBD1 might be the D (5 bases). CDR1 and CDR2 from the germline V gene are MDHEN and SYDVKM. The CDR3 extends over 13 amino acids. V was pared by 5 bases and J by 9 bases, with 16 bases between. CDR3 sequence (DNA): TGTGCCAGCAGTCCCCGAGTAGCAGGGTCCCAGTACTTC. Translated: CASSPRVAGSQYF.

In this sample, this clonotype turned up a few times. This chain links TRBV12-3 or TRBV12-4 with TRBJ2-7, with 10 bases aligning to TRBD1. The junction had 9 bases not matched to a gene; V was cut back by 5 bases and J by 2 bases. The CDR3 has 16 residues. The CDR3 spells CASSARPGTGAYEQYF. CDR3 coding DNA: TGTGCCAGCAGTGCCCGGCCCGGGACAGGGGCCTACGAGCAGTACTTC.

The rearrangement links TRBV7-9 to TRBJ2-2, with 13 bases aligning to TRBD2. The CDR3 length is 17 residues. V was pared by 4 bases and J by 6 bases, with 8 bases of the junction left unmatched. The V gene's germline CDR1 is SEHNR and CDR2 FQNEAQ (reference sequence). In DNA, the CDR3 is TGTGCCAGCAGCTCCTCGACTAGCGGGAGGTCGGCCGGGGAGCTGTTTTTT. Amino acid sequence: CASSSSTSGRSAGELFF.

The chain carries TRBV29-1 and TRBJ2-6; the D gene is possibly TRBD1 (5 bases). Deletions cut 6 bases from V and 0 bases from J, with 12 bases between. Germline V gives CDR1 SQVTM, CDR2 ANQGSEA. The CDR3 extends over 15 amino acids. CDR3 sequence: CSVAAGISGANVLTF. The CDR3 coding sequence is TGCAGCGTGGCCGCAGGGATCTCTGGGGCCAACGTCCTGACTTTC. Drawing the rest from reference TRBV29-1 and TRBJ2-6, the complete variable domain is SAVISQKPSRDICQRGTSLTIQCQVDSQVTMMFWYRQQPGQSLTLIATANQGSEATYESGFVIDKFPISRPNLTFSTLTVSNMSPEDSSIYLCSVAAGISGANVLTFGAGSRLTVL.

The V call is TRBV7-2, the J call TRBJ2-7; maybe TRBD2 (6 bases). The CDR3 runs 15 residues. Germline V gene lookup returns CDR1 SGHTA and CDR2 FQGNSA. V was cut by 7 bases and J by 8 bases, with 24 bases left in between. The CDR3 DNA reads TGTGCCAGCAAGTGGGGGGACGGGAGATTCCCCCAGCAGTACTTC. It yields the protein CASKWGDGRFPQQYF. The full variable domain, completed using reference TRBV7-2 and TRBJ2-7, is GAGVSQSPSNKVTEKGKDVELRCDPISGHTALYWYRQSLGQGLEFLIYFQGNSAPDKSGLPSDRFSAERTGGSVSTLTIQRTQQEDSAVYLCASKWGDGRFPQQYFGPGTRLTVT.

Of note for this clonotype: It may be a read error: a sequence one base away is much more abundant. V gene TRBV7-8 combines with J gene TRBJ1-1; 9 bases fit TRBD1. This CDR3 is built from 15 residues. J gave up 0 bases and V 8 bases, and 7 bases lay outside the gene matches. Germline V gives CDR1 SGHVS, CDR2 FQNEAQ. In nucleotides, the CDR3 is TGTGCCAGCGGCAAACAGGGGGCTGTGAACACTGAAGCTTTCTTT. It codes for CASGKQGAVNTEAFF.

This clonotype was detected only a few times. The CDR3 is CASSFGGFVEETQYF. CDR3 DNA sequence: TGTGCCAGCAGTTTCGGGGGGTTTGTGGAAGAGACCCAGTACTTC. V usage is TRBV12-3 or TRBV12-4 and J usage is TRBJ2-5; 7 nucleotides match TRBD2. CDR3 size: 15 residues. V was clipped by 3 bases and J by 3 bases; unmatched bases: 7.

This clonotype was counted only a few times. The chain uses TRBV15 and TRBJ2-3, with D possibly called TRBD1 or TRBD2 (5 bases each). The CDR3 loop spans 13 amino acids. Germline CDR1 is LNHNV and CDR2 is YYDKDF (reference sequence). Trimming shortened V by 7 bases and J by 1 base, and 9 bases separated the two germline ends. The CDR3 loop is CATTQGRTDTQYF. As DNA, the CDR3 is TGTGCCACCACGCAGGGACGCACAGATACGCAGTATTTT.

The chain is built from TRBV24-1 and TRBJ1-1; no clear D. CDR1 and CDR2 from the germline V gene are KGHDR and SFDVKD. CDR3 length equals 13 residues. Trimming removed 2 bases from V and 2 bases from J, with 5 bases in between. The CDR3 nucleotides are TGTGCCACCAGTGATTGGTCCAACACTGAAGCTTTCTTT. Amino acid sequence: CATSDWSNTEAFF.

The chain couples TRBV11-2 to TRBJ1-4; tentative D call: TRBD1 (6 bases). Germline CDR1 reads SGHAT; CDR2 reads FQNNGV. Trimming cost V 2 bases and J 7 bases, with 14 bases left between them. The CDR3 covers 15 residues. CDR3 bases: TGTGCCAGCAGCTTATTACAGGGCAGGGGTGAAAAACTGTTTTTT. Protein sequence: CASSLLQGRGEKLFF.